This T cell receptor (beta chain) was sequenced for a study of T cells in Graves' hyperthyroidism and ophthalmopathy. This clonotype was picked up a small number of times. Amplification targeted TCR beta CDR3 regions from RNA transcripts. The HTBI primer set drove a first-round RT-PCR of the TCR CDR3. TCRdb analysed the multiplex PCR reads with MiXCR anew, one entry per CDR3 protein. The sample lists approximately 520,000 distinct CDR3 sequences; less than 25% were seen once. The V and J ends lost 6 bases and 3 bases, in that order; junction bases with no gene match: 5. The CDR3 runs 16 residues. This clonotype was sampled from a woman aged 30 to 39 with Graves' ophthalmopathy. Sequencing was done on a sample of blood. The chain links TRBV12-3 or TRBV12-4 to TRBJ2-2; 12 bases fit TRBD1. The CDR3 loop reads CASRPGQGADTGELFF. In DNA form, the CDR3 reads TGTGCCAGCAGACCGGGACAGGGGGCGGACACCGGGGAGCTGTTTTTT.